This T cell receptor beta chain derives from a study of blood T cell repertoires in COVID-19. On the study more broadly: In each case, the material was cDNA or gDNA derived from T cells, B-cell-depleted T cells, or PBMCs.

Per the study methods: Counts of nucleated cells, estimated from reference gene primer amplification, were obtained. Only in-frame clones appear in the TCRdb table, and some are missing; sequencing was by immunoSEQ multiplex PCR. V and J calls plus clone size are reproduced from that table; the DNA served to infer D and trimming. The sample gives 200,000 or so clones, 65% to 90% of which show up once; 3.8% is in the top ten. This CDR3 spans 15 amino acids. Per germline, CDR1 DFQATT and CDR2 SNEGSKA (reference sequence). J was trimmed by 6 bases and V by 3 bases; bases with no gene match: 11. Source material: PBMCs or T cells enriched from blood (not recorded which). The chain recombines TRBV20-1 with TRBJ2-7; 10 bases line up with TRBD1. The TCR was taken from a middle-aged woman with acute COVID-19. CDR3 protein: CSASLGDRGSSEQYF. CDR3 DNA: TGCAGTGCTAGTCTTGGGGACAGGGGCAGCTCCGAGCAGTACTTC.